The TCR beta chain described here comes from a study of cytomegalovirus exposure and HLA in healthy donors listed by TCRdb under 2017. Background on the whole study: In an earlier analysis of about 560 of the donors, roughly 300 Gb of sequence data and roughly 100 million unique TCR beta sequences from roughly 190 million T cells were reported. Across 398 genotyped donors of the cohort, an average of roughly 250,000 unique TCR beta nucleotide sequences per donor were sequenced, and roughly a sixth of those sequences were non-productive. A later genetic analysis took genome-wide SNP genotypes for about three fifths of the 666 donors and used that subset as a discovery cohort. Typing coverage varied by locus: roughly 629-640 donors for A, B, C, DRB1 and DQB1; approximately 500 for DQA1; more than 600 for DPA1; 400 to 480 for DPB1. High-throughput TCR immunosequencing, statistical association of individual TCRs with disease status, and machine learning were combined to predict cytomegalovirus infection status. An earlier analysis of 587 of the donors used high-throughput TCR beta sequencing to judge whether each TCR beta V gene segment behaved as functional or pseudogenic. Rather than using new phenotypic data, the later analysis identified candidate immune exposures from TCR beta sequences and from how often those sequences occurred across donors. A separate validation cohort of about 110 different subjects was used in addition to the roughly 720-subject first cohort. The study profiled the T cell repertoires of 500 to 800 subjects by immunosequencing and related them to cytomegalovirus serostatus. Roughly 300 gigabases of sequencing data and around 80 million unique TCR sequences made up an early release that covered roughly 670 HLA-typed donors. The study aimed to test whether cataloging public T cell receptors could reveal signatures of past pathogen exposure. All discovery cohort repertoires had been generated using a single sequencing platform. Four to six DR-DQ haplotypes were handled as single units for association and clustering, since linkage in the cohort was strong. Donor age, sex, ethnicity and CMV serostatus were collected together with the repertoire data. Both class I and class II loci were covered by HLA typing, at four-digit resolution. Among the roughly 430 genotyped donors, around 81% belonged to the genetic ancestry cluster associated with self-reported Caucasian donors. A later analysis re-examined previously published TCR beta repertoires from more than 650 donors and added high-resolution HLA genotyping to investigate patterns of TCR occurrence.

On this clone: Which antigen it targets is not known. No much larger clonotype is one base removed from it; base qualities were not supplied.

Study-level results and caveats: Three of the identified cytomegalovirus-associated TCR beta chains were confirmed in vitro to be specific for cytomegalovirus antigens. In an earlier analysis of under 600 of the donors, most TCR beta V segments were observed in productive rearrangements about 87% or about 30% of the time, broadly matching IMGT annotations. Assigning TCR associations to individual alleles was difficult when HLA alleles, especially DR and DQ, strongly co-occurred. According to the authors, the approach could potentially be generalized to other disease states and immunological phenotypes. In a later analysis, TCR association rates were found to vary across HLA loci, with the most associated TCRs seen for DRB1 alleles and the fewest for HLA-C alleles. A further reported finding was that TCR beta sequences accurately predicted the HLA-A and HLA-B alleles for most subjects in the first cohort. The 87-base-pair reads could not distinguish some IMGT-functional V segments, including TRBV6-2 and TRBV6-3, so those segments were excluded. HLA typing was unavailable for some donors at each locus, so association tests used only the typed subset. In the study, some 160 TCR beta chains were listed as associated with cytomegalovirus. Sequencing depth was assumed to be roughly uniform across donors in the presence/absence analyses, though that assumption may not hold. Linkage disequilibrium might explain the correlated functional status among segregating V segments, but an unknown experimental factor could not be excluded. A later genetic analysis reported fewer N-insertions in productive TCRs among donors in an Asian-associated ancestry cluster than the roughly 690-donor mean. Several of the top co-occurrence clusters appeared to be linked to parvovirus B19, influenza, CMV and Epstein-Barr virus, according to a later analysis. The sequencing pipeline was judged likely to have produced a cluster of highly shared sequence variants as a technical artifact. In a later analysis, HLA-associated TCR beta chains were found to be more clonally expanded and to have lower generation probabilities than equally common non-associated chains. While some public TCRs were present in many individuals, most TCR sequences turned up only very rarely across donors. In both the original and validation cohorts, the classifier was reported to diagnose cytomegalovirus status with high specificity and sensitivity. In a later analysis, 15,000 to 20,000 TCR beta sequences were associated with specific HLA alleles at a false discovery rate of 0.05. The earlier analysis of approximately 540 of the donors excluded roughly 17 rarely observed V segments, including chromosome 9 orphons, because counts were too low. V-gene and J-gene trimming of TCR beta chains was associated with a missense DCLRE1C variant in a later genetic analysis, and the association was replicated in an independent cohort. In a later analysis, most CMV-associated TCR beta chains were found to appear HLA-restricted, with HLA associations seemingly driven largely by CMV exposure. Immune exposure information for the cohort was limited to CMV serostatus. Only TCR beta chains were sequenced in this cohort, and the absence of alpha or paired-chain data limited detectable features.

Trimming at the junction amounts to 4 bases on V and 5 bases on J, and the germline ends lie 18 bases apart. The germline V gene (reference sequence) supplies CDR1 SGHNT and CDR2 YYREEE. The CDR3 starts with the cysteine, ends with the phenylalanine, and has 15 residues. The CDR3 DNA has 45 bases and is translated from base 1. Library method: the immunoSEQ multiplex PCR assay. For the multiplex PCR, a mixture combining 60 forward primers for TCR Vbeta segments and 13 reverse primers for TCR Jbeta segments was used. A multiplex PCR assay on genomic DNA amplified the CDR3 region of rearranged TCR beta genes. The Illumina HiSeq System was used to sequence the amplified TCR beta libraries as 87-base-pair reads. As for the original processing: In a later analysis, tens of millions of unique TCR beta chains were counted across the roughly 610 repertoires, and roughly 10 million of these chains were shared by at least two donors. Raw reads were error-corrected and collapsed into unique sequences with a nearest-neighbor algorithm that merged closely related sequences to remove PCR and sequencing errors. V, D and J gene segments were assigned by aligning CDR3 sequences to IMGT reference sequences. Each retained sequence needed at least a six-nucleotide match to both a V gene segment and a J gene segment. Rearrangements were classified as productive when the CDR3 lacked stop codons and remained in frame with V and J, and all other rearrangements were classified as non-productive. CDR3 was defined according to IMGT convention as the region running from the second conserved V-encoded cysteine to the conserved J-encoded phenylalanine. In an earlier analysis of roughly 580 of the donors, sequences lacking an unambiguous match to a single V gene segment were excluded. In an earlier analysis of approximately 590 of the donors, V segments were called functional above 56.7% productive rearrangements and were called segregating when the between-donor standard deviation exceeded 5%. A statistical classification framework was developed to diagnose cytomegalovirus status using the catalog of TCR beta chain sequences. In a later analysis, V and J genes were assigned by comparing TCR nucleotide sequences against IMGT/GENE-DB human TR gene sequences. In a later analysis, CDR3 sequences and most-parsimonious VDJ recombination scenarios were assigned using the TCRdist pipeline. A later analysis defined each TCR beta chain by its CDR3 amino acid sequence plus V-gene family, and excluded reads lacking a unique V-gene family. In a later analysis, around 650 highly shared, low-generation-probability nucleotide sequences were removed to address suspected cross-contamination and a sequencing artifact. In a later analysis, a clonal expansion index was calculated for each public chain from normalized within-repertoire ranks of inferred template counts. A later analysis computed generation probabilities with a VDJ recombination model fitted to out-of-frame rearrangements, and checked the results against IGoR. A later analysis scored TCR-TCR, TCR-HLA and TCR-CMV co-occurrence with hypergeometric tests, applying a repertoire-size bias correction to TCR pairs. False discovery rates were estimated in a later analysis by permuting HLA or CMV assignments 20 times. A later analysis grouped co-occurring TCRs with DBSCAN, adding TCRdist sequence similarity when clustering within HLA-allele-positive subsets. For co-occurrence clustering, repertoires with fewer than 30,000 or more than 120,000 public chains were excluded, along with 5 or 6 repertoires with anomalous nucleotide sharing. The table was pulled from immuneACCESS by TCRdb, which kept in-frame rearrangements only. Such tables lose some clones; where checked, under half of the loss comes from unresolved V genes, and the rest has no known cause. V and J calls and clone size are those listed in that table; D and trimming were worked out from the DNA. This sample is represented by about 200,000 clones; about an eighth of them were singletons. Of the sample, 7.5% to 10% is held by the ten largest clones.

The cohort comprised fewer than 750 healthy bone marrow donors. All cohort members were sampled while nominally healthy, although unrecorded immune exposures were likely present. The donor was CMV seropositive and was included in the group of 290 or so seropositive cohort members. A peripheral blood sample was provided by each donor, and peripheral blood mononuclear cells were used for TCR beta sequencing. Genomic DNA extraction from the blood cell samples was performed with the Qiagen DNeasy Blood Extraction Kit. Recombination linked TRBV5-4 to TRBJ1-1; a weak D assignment points to TRBD1 (5 bases agree). The source of this sequence is a man over 45 in good health and CMV-seropositive. Sequenced sample: PBMCs. The DNA sequence is given as TGTGCCAGCAGCGGCGGGGGGGGGATTGGAACTGAAGCTTTCTTT. This codes for CASSGGGGIGTEAFF. Beyond the CDR3, the reference TRBV5-4 and TRBJ1-1 genes provide the residues; the full variable domain reads: ETGVTQSPTHLIKTRGQQVTLRCSSQSGHNTVSWYQQALGQGPQFIFQYYREEENGRGNFPPRFSGLQFPNYSSELNVNALELDDSALYLCASSGGGGIGTEAFFGQGTRLTVV.